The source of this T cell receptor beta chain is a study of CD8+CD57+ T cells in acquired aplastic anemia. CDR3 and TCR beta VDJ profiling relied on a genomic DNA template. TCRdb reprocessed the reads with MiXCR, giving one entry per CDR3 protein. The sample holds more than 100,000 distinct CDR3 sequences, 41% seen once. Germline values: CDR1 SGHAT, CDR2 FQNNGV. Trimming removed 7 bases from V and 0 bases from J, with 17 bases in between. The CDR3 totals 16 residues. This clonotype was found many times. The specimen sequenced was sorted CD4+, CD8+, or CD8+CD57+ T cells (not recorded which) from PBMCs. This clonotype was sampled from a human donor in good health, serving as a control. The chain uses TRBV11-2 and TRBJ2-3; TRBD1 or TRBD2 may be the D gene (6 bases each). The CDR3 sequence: CASTAHRGPSTDTQYF. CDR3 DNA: TGTGCCAGCACTGCCCATCGGGGGCCCAGCACAGATACGCAGTATTTT.